This T cell receptor beta chain derives from a study of shared clonotypes between healthy human individuals. General observations from the study: As a rule, naive subsets had a larger estimated richness than memory subsets.

With respect to this clone: Its antigen remains unidentified.

CDR1 and CDR2 (germline): MDHEN, SYDVKM. The ends lost 6 bases at V and 2 bases at J; junction bases unmatched: 4. This CDR3 region has 15 residues. Sequenced by immunoSEQ multiplex PCR; TCRdb stores in-frame clones only, minus some. The top ten hold 0.05% to 0.08% of the sample, which has around 510,000 clones, about 96% seen once. Sequenced sample: naive CD4+ T cells sorted from blood. The subset: CD45RA+ positively selected. The TCR originated in a woman aged 25 to 39 in good health. V usage is TRBV28 and J usage is TRBJ1-5; TRBD1 matches 10 bases. The CDR3 region has the DNA TGTGCCAGCAGCCCCGGGACAGGGGGCAATCAGCCCCAGCATTTT. This codes for CASSPGTGGNQPQHF.